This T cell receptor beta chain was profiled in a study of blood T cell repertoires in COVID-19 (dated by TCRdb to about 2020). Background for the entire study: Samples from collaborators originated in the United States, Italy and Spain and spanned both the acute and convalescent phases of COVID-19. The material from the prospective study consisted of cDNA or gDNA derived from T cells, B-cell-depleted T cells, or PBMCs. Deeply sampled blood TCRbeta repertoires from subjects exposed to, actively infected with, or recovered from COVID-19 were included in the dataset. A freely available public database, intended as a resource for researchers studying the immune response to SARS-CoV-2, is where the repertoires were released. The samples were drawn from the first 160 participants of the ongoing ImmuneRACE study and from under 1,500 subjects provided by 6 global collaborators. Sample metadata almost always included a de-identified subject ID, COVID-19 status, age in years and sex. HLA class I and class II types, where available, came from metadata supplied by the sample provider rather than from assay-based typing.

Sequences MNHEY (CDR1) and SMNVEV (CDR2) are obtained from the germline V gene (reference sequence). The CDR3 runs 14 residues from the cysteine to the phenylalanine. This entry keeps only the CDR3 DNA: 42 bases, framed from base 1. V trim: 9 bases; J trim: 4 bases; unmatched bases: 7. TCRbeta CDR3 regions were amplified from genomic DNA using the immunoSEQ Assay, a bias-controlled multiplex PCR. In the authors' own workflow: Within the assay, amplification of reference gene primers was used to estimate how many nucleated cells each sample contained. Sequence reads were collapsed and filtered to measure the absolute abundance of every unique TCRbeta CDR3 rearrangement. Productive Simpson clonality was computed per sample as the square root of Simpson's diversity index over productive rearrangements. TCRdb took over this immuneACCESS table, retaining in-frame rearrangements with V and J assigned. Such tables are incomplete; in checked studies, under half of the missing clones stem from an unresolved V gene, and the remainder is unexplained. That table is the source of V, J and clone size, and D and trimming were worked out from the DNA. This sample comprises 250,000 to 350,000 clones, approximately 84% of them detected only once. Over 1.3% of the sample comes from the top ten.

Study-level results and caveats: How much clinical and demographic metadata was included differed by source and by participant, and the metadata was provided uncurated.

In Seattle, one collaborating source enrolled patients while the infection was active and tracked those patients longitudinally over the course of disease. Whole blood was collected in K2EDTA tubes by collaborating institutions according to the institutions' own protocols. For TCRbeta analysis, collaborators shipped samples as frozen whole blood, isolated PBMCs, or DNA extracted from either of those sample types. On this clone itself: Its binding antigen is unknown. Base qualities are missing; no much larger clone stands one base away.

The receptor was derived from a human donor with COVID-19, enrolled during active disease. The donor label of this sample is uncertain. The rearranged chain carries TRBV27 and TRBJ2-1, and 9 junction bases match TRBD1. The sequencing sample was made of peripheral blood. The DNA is TGTGCCAGTATGGGACAGGGAATATACAATGAGCAGTTCTTC. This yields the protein CASMGQGIYNEQFF.